Each of the 14 T cell receptor beta chains below was sequenced from the same sample in a study of CD8+ T cells in alopecia areata. Treatment given: oral pan-JAK inhibitor, 5-10 mg twice daily. RNA was isolated and reverse transcribed to cDNA, the sequencing template. Profiled with immunoSEQ multiplex PCR; TCRdb holds only in-frame clones, not every one. The table shows about 220,000 clones, with more than 45% occurring only once. The sequencing here drew on CD4+ T cells sorted from blood, taken at week 4, from a patient treated with tofacitinib. Receptor source: a human donor with alopecia areata.

The CDR3: CAWKGQTNTGELFF. The CDR3, as DNA: TGTGCCTGGAAGGGACAGACGAACACCGGGGAGCTGTTTTTT. The chain employs TRBV30 and TRBJ2-2; 7 nucleotides line up with TRBD1. The CDR3 sequence is 14 residues long. Germline V lookup: CDR1 GTSNPN, CDR2 SVGIG (reference sequence). J lost 0 bases, V lost 4 bases, and 2 bases had no gene match. The entire variable domain, with the rest obtained from reference TRBV30 and TRBJ2-2, is as follows: SQTIHQWPATLVQPVGSPLSLECTVEGTSNPNLYWYRQAAGRGLQLLFYSVGIGQISSEVPQNLSASRPQDRQFILSSKKLLLSDSGFYLCAWKGQTNTGELFFGEGSRLTVL.

V usage is TRBV30 and J usage is TRBJ2-2; TRBD1 matches 8 bases. V gave up 1 base and J gave up 3 bases; unmatched junction bases: 4. The CDR3 has 15 residues. Germline loops: CDR1 GTSNPN, CDR2 SVGIG (reference sequence). CDR3 sequence (DNA): TGTGCCTGGAGTGCAAACAGGGGGTACACCGGGGAGCTGTTTTTT. It yields the protein CAWSANRGYTGELFF.

This clone was recorded a few times. The chain uses TRBV19 and TRBJ1-6; 9 bases line up with TRBD1. The CDR3 is 17 residues long. The V segment lost 7 bases and the J segment 2 bases; nucleotides outside the gene matches: 9. Germline V gene sequence: CDR1 LNHDA, CDR2 SQIVND (reference sequence). The CDR3 nucleotides are TGTGCCAGTAAGAAGGACAGGGGAGGAACCTATAATTCACCCCTCCACTTT. This encodes CASKKDRGGTYNSPLHF. Combining the CDR3 with reference TRBV19 and TRBJ1-6 gives the whole variable domain DGGITQSPKYLFRKEGQNVTLSCEQNLNHDAMYWYRQDPGQGLRLIYYSQIVNDFQKGDIAEGYSVSREKKESFPLTVTSAQKNPTAFYLCASKKDRGGTYNSPLHFGNGTRLTVT.

This sequence joins TRBV2 and TRBJ2-2, with D unclear. Germline lookup yields CDR1 SNHLY and CDR2 FYNNEI. V dropped 2 bases and J dropped 4 bases, with 8 bases sitting between them. This CDR3 region has 14 residues. The CDR3 bases are TGTGCCAGCAGTGAATCTACCCCCACCGGGGAGCTGTTTTTT. Encoded protein: CASSESTPTGELFF.

The rearrangement links TRBV7-2 to TRBJ1-2; D gene unclear. With 6 bases removed from V and 6 bases from J, the gap between germline ends came to 14 bases. Germline loops: CDR1 SGHTA, CDR2 FQGNSA. The CDR3 runs to 13 residues. The CDR3: CASRIGPDHGYTF. The DNA of the CDR3 is TGTGCCAGCAGAATAGGGCCAGACCATGGCTACACCTTC.

This chain links TRBV29-1 with TRBJ2-7; 9 bases are shared with TRBD1. Germline assignment: CDR1 SQVTM and CDR2 ANQGSEA. This CDR3 has 15 residues. Losses at the gene ends were 2 bases for V and 1 base for J; bases not matched to a gene: 6. The CDR3 coding sequence is TGCAGCGTTGAAAGGACAGGGGTCGGATCCTACGAGCAGTACTTC. Protein: CSVERTGVGSYEQYF.

The V call is TRBV30, the J call TRBJ1-6, with 8 nucleotides matching TRBD1. The CDR3 runs to 13 residues. From germline, CDR1 is GTSNPN and CDR2 SVGIG (reference sequence). J gave up 3 bases and V 6 bases, and 1 base lay outside the gene matches. The CDR3 sequence: CACGQGYNSPLHF. The CDR3 bases are TGTGCCTGCGGACAGGGCTATAATTCACCCCTCCACTTT. The whole variable domain, filled in from reference TRBV30 and TRBJ1-6, reads SQTIHQWPATLVQPVGSPLSLECTVEGTSNPNLYWYRQAAGRGLQLLFYSVGIGQISSEVPQNLSASRPQDRQFILSSKKLLLSDSGFYLCACGQGYNSPLHFGNGTRLTVT.

V is TRBV5-6 and J is TRBJ1-1; D gene unclear. V was pared by 5 bases and J by 1 base, with 6 bases between. Germline values: CDR1 SGHDT, CDR2 YYEEEE. The CDR3 consists of 12 residues. CDR3 region: CASRTPNTEAFF. Written as DNA, the CDR3 is TGTGCCAGCAGAACCCCGAACACTGAAGCTTTCTTT.

Remarks on this clone: Here the CDR3 omits its conserved ending phenylalanine or tryptophan, so a read error is the likely source. The DNA is omitted, as the CDR3 cannot be located on it reliably, and the CDR3 follows TCRdb's listing. The chain carries TRBV2 and TRBJ2-3. The CDR3 region is 10 residues in length, termini included. From germline, CDR1 is SNHLY and CDR2 FYNNEI. The CDR3 sequence is CASSDLSFGG.

This chain connects TRBV9 to TRBJ1-6; unclear D gene. Germline lookup yields CDR1 SGDLS and CDR2 YYNGEE. V was trimmed by 1 base and J by 3 bases, leaving 5 bases between them. The CDR3 spans 14 residues. DNA of the CDR3: TGTGCCAGCAGCGTAAACAGCTATAATTCACCCCTCCACTTT. It specifies CASSVNSYNSPLHF. Full variable domain (rest looked up from reference TRBV9 and TRBJ1-6): DSGVTQTPKHLITATGQRVTLRCSPRSGDLSVYWYQQSLDQGLQFLIQYYNGEERAKGNILERFSAQQFPDLHSELNLSSLELGDSALYFCASSVNSYNSPLHFGNGTRLTVT.

CDR3 amino acids: CAWTLGGPGGWDTEAFF. The CDR3 nucleotides read TGTGCCTGGACGTTAGGAGGGCCAGGGGGTTGGGACACTGAAGCTTTCTTT. The chain carries TRBV30 and TRBJ1-1; TRBD1 agrees at 7 bases. V was pared by 4 bases and J by 3 bases, with 17 bases of the junction left unmatched. Germline V lookup: CDR1 GTSNPN, CDR2 SVGIG (reference sequence). The CDR3 length is 17 residues.

Only a few counts were recorded for this clone. The chain carries TRBV29-1 and TRBJ2-3; D is perhaps TRBD1 or TRBD2 (7 bases each). Trimming took 6 bases from V and 2 from J, leaving 15 bases between them. Germline V lookup: CDR1 SQVTM, CDR2 ANQGSEA. The CDR3 consists of 14 residues. The CDR3, as DNA: TGCAGCGTAAAGCGGGACAGATTCACAGATACGCAGTATTTT. Translation gives CSVKRDRFTDTQYF.

The count of this clone is one. The chain is built from TRBV10-2 and TRBJ2-7; D not certain. The CDR3 consists of 13 residues. Looked up from germline, CDR1 is WSHSY and CDR2 is SAAADI. V was trimmed by 1 base and J by 6 bases, leaving 10 bases between them. The CDR3 region is CASSEWANSEQYF. CDR3 DNA: TGCGCCAGCAGTGAGTGGGCGAATTCCGAGCAGTACTTC.

There are a few counts of this clone. V and J are TRBV19 and TRBJ2-3; 8 bases match TRBD2. Germline-derived CDR1 and CDR2 are LNHDA and SQIVND (reference sequence). The CDR3 covers 12 residues. With 6 bases clipped from V and 4 bases from J, the junction kept 0 bases outside the gene matches. As DNA, the CDR3 is TGTGCCAGTAGCGGGGGGGCAGATACGCAGTATTTT. As protein: CASSGGADTQYF.